The TCR beta chain described here comes from a study of T-cell reconstitution after alpha-beta-depleted transplantation in children. Study-level results: Surviving recipient T cells and thymic progenitors underlay high day-60 TCRbeta diversity in some patients. After transplant, at about two months, alpha-beta T cells were reportedly derived from several hundred expanded graft clones. Hyperexpanded clones declined; after one year, newly produced T cells mostly supplied diversity.

The authors prepared the TCRbeta library with unique molecular identifiers. MiXCR, applied by TCRdb to the PCR reads, yields one record per CDR3 protein. Here the sample spans fewer than 450,000 distinct CDR3 sequences, around 15% being singletons. With 0 bases removed from V and 5 bases from J, the gap between germline ends came to 13 bases. Germline assignment: CDR1 LGHDT and CDR2 YNNKEL (reference sequence). This CDR3 is built from 15 residues. A word on this clonotype: Its antigen is unidentified.

The specimen comprised PBMCs, mostly from graft donor cells, sampled 360 days after TCRalphabeta/CD19-depleted stem cell transplant. The chain uses TRBV3-1 and TRBJ2-5, with D tentatively TRBD2 (6 bases). The clonotype originates from a male patient aged 2 to 9 who had a stem cell transplant for acute lymphoblastic leukemia, so the T cells may come from the graft donor. The CDR3 spells CASSQDIAEGETQYF. The CDR3 bases are TGTGCCAGCAGCCAAGATATCGCGGAGGGCGAGACCCAGTACTTC.